The source of this T cell receptor (beta chain) is a study of blood T cells in healthy people across ages. This clonotype was counted at least ten times. Each donor was a healthy Caucasian individual from Russia, aged roughly 6 to 90. Every donor gave 8.5 to 10 milliliters of peripheral blood. Total RNA extraction produced at least 5.5 micrograms (per sample) for the study. Trimming pared 6 bases from V and 3 bases from J, leaving 9 bases between. There are 13 residues in the CDR3. Germline lookup yields CDR1 MNHEY and CDR2 SVGAGI. The second PCR ran about 6 to 11 cycles with a sample-barcoded 5' primer and J-beta primers. TCRdb fed the 5' RACE reads into MiXCR, producing one record per CDR3 protein. Of more than 1,000,000 distinct CDR3 sequences listed, 20% to 25% were seen once; the top ten hold 0.65% to 0.95%. The data were also submitted as part of a second study, on T cells of mothers and their children. In that study: A primer called M1S, used in the second PCR, added sample barcodes and 2-4 random nucleotides.

The sample comprised blood. The source is a girl under 10 years old in good health. V and J are TRBV6-5 and TRBJ1-5, with D possibly being TRBD1 (5 bases). CDR3 nucleotides: TGTGCCAGCAGCAAGACAGCCAATCAGCCCCAGCATTTT. It specifies CASSKTANQPQHF.